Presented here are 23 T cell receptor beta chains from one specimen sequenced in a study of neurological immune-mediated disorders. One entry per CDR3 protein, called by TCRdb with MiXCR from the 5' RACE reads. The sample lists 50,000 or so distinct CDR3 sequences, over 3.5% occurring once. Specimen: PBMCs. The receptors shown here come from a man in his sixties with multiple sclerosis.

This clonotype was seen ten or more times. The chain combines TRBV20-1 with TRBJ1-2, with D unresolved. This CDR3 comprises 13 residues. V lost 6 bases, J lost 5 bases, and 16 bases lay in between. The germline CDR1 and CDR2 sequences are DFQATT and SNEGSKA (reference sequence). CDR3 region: CSAQKDRAYGYTF. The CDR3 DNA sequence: TGCAGTGCACAAAAGGACCGGGCGTATGGCTACACCTTC.

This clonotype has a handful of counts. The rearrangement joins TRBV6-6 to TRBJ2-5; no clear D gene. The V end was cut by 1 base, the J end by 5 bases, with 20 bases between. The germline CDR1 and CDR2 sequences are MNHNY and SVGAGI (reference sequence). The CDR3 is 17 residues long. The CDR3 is CASSYLVSAGVPETQYF. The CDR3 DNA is TGTGCCAGCAGTTACTTGGTATCGGCAGGAGTACCGGAGACCCAGTACTTC.

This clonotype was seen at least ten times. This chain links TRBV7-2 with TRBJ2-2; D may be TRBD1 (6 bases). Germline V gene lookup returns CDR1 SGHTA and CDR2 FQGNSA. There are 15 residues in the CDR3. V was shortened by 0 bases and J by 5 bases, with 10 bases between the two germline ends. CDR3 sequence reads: CASSLAAQGTGELFF. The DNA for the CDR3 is TGTGCCAGCAGCTTAGCGGCGCAGGGGACCGGGGAGCTGTTTTTT.

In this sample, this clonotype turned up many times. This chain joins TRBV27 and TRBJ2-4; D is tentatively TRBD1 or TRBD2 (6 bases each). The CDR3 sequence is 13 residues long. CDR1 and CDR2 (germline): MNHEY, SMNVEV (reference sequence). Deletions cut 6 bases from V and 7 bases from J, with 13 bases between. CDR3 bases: TGTGCCAGCAGGCAGGGGAGGTGGAACATTCAGTACTTC. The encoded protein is CASRQGRWNIQYF.

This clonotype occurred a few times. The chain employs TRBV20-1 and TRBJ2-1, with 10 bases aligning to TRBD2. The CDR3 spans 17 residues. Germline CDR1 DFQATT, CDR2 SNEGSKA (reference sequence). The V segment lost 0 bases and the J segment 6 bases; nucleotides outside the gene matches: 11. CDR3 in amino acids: CSARELAGIFLSNEQFF. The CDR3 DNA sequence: TGCAGTGCTAGAGAACTAGCGGGAATCTTTCTATCCAATGAGCAGTTCTTC.

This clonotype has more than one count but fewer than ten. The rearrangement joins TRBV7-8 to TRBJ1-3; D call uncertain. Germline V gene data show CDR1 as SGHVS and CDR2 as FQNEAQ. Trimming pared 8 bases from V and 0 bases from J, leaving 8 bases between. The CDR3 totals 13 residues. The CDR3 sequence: CASAAYSGNTIYF. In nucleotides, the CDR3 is TGTGCCAGCGCCGCTTACTCTGGAAACACCATATATTTT.

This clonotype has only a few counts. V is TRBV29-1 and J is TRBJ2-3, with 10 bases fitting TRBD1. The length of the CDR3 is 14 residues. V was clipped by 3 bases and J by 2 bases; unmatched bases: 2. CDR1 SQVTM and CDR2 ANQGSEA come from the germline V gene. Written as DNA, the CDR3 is TGCAGCGTTGAGGACAGGGGGAACACAGATACGCAGTATTTT. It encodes CSVEDRGNTDTQYF.

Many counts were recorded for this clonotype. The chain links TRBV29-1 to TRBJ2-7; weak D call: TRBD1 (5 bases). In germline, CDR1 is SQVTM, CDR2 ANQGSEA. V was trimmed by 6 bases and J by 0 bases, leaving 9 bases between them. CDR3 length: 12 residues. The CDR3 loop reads CSVTETSYEQYF. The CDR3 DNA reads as TGCAGCGTGACAGAAACCTCCTACGAGCAGTACTTC.

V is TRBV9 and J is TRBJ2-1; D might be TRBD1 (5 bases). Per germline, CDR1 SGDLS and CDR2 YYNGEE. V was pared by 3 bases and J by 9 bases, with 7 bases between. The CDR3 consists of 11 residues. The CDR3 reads CASSARGEQFF. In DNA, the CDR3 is TGTGCCAGCAGCGCTAGGGGTGAGCAGTTCTTC.

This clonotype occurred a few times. In DNA form, the CDR3 reads TGCAGTGCTAGGGGGTTTGGATACGAGCAGTACTTC. It specifies CSARGFGYEQYF. The rearrangement links TRBV20-1 to TRBJ2-7; no definite D call. The germline gives CDR1 DFQATT, CDR2 SNEGSKA (reference sequence). With 3 bases removed from V and 4 bases from J, the gap between germline ends came to 10 bases. This CDR3 spans 12 amino acids.

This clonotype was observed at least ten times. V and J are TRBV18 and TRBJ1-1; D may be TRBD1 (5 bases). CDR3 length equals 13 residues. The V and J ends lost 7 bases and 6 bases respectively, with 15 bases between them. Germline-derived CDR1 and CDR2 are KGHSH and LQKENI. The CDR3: CASYNRRRAEAFF. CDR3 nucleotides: TGTGCCAGCTATAACAGGCGTCGCGCTGAAGCTTTCTTT.

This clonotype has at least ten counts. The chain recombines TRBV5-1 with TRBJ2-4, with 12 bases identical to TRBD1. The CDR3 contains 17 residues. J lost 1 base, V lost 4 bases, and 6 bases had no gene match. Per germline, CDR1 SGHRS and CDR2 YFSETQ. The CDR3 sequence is CASSAAGTGGAKNIQYF. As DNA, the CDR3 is TGCGCCAGCAGCGCGGCCGGGACAGGGGGCGCCAAAAACATTCAGTACTTC.

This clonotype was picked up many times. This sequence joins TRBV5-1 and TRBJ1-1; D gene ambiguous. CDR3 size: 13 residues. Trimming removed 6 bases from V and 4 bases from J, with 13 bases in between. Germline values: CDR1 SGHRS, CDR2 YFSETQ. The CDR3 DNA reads TGCGCCAGCATCGGTAAGGAGGGCACTGAAGCTTTCTTT. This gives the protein CASIGKEGTEAFF.

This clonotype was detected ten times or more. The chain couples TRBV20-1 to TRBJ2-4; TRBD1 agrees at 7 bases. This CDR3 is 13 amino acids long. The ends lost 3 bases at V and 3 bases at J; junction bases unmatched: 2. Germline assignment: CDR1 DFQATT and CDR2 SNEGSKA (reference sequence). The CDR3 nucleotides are TGCAGTGCTAGTGGGACAGTCAAAAACATTCAGTACTTC. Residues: CSASGTVKNIQYF.

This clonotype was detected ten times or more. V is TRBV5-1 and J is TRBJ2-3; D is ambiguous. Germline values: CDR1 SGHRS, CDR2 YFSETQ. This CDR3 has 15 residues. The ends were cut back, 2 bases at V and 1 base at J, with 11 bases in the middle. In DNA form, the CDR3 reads TGCGCCAGCAGCTTTGAAGCGAGTCGCACAGATACGCAGTATTTT. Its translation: CASSFEASRTDTQYF. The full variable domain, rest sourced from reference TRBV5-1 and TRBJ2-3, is KAGVTQTPRYLIKTRGQQVTLSCSPISGHRSVSWYQQTPGQGLQFLFEYFSETQRNKGNFPGRFSGRQFSNSRSEMNVSTLELGDSALYLCASSFEASRTDTQYFGPGTRLTVL.

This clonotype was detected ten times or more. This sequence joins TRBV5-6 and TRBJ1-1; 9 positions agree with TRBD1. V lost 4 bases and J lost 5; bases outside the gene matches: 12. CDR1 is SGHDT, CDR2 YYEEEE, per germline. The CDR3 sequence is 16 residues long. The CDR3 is CASSRIPGQGGTEAFF. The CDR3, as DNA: TGTGCCAGCAGCCGAATCCCGGGACAGGGAGGAACTGAAGCTTTCTTT.

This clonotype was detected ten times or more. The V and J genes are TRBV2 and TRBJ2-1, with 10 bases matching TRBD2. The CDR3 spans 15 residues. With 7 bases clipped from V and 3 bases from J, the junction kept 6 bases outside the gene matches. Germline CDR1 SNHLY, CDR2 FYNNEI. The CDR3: CASNGLAEYYNEQFF. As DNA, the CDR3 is TGTGCCAGCAACGGACTAGCGGAATACTACAATGAGCAGTTCTTC.

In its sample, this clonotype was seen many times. The CDR3 region has the DNA TGTGCCAGTAGTATTTATGGGAACACTGAAGCTTTCTTT. Its protein product is CASSIYGNTEAFF. The chain links TRBV19 to TRBJ1-1, with D unresolved. Looked up from germline, CDR1 is LNHDA and CDR2 is SQIVND (reference sequence). V was cut by 3 bases and J by 1 base, with 6 bases left in between. CDR3 length equals 13 residues. The full variable domain, completed using reference TRBV19 and TRBJ1-1, is DGGITQSPKYLFRKEGQNVTLSCEQNLNHDAMYWYRQDPGQGLRLIYYSQIVNDFQKGDIAEGYSVSREKKESFPLTVTSAQKNPTAFYLCASSIYGNTEAFFGQGTRLTVV.

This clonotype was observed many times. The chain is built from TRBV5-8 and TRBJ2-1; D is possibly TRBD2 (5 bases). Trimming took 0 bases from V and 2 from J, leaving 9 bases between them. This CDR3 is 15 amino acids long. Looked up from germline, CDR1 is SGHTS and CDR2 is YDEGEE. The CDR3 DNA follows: TGTGCCAGCAGCTTGGGACTAACCGCCTACAATGAGCAGTTCTTC. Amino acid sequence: CASSLGLTAYNEQFF.

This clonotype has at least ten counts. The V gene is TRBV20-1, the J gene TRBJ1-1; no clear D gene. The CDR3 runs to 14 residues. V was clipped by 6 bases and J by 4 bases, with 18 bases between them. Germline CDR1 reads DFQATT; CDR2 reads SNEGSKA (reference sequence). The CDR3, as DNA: TGCAGTGCGTTTCGCCCAGGCTCTGGCACTGAAGCTTTCTTT. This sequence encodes CSAFRPGSGTEAFF.

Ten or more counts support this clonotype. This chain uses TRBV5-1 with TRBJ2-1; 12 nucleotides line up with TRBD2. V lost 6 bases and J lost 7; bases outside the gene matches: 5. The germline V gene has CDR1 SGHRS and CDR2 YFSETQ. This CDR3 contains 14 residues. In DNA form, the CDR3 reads TGCGCCAGCATTGCGACTAGCGGGGGAAATGAGCAGTTCTTC. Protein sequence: CASIATSGGNEQFF.

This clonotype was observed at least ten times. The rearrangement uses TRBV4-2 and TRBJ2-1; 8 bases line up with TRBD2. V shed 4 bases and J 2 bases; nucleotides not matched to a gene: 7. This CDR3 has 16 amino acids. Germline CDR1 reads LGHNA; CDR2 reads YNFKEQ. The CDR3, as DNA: TGTGCCAGCAGCCTTCAAGCGGGAGACCCCTACAATGAGCAGTTCTTC. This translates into CASSLQAGDPYNEQFF.

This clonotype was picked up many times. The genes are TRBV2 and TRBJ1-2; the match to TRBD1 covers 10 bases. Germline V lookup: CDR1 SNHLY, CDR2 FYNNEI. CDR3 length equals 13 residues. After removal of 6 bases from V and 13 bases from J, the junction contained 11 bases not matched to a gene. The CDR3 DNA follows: TGTGCCAGCAGCGGAGGACAGGGGGGGTCTGGCACCTTC. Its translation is CASSGGQGGSGTF.